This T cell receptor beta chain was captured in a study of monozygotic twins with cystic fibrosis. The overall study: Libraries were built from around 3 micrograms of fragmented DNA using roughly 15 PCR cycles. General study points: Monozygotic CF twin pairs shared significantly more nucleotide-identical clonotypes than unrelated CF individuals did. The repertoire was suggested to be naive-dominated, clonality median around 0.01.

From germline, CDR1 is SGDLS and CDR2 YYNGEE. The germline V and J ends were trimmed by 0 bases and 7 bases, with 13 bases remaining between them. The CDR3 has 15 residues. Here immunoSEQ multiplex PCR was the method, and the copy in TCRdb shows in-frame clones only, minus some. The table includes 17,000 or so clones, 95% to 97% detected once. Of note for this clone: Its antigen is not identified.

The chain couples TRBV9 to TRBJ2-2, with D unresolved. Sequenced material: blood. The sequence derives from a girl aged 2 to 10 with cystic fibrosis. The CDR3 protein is CASSVDPGSIGELFF. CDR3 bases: TGTGCCAGCAGCGTAGACCCGGGTTCGATCGGGGAGCTGTTTTTT.